Below, 12 T cell receptor beta chains from the same sample are listed, as sequenced in a study of T cell repertoires in cytomegalovirus infection. TCRdb re-called the reads through MiXCR, storing one row per CDR3 protein. The sample lists about 310,000 distinct CDR3 sequences; about 17% were seen once. The material sequenced was PBMCs. The receptors here all came from a human donor in good health (CMV status not recorded). Some clones in this sample may be carry-over from other donors' samples.

The V gene is TRBV7-9, the J gene TRBJ1-2; D is unresolved. Trimming stripped 5 bases from V and 0 bases from J, with 10 bases between. Germline V gene sequence: CDR1 SEHNR, CDR2 FQNEAQ (reference sequence). The CDR3 spans 14 residues. The CDR3: CASSNQRSNYGYTF. CDR3 in DNA: TGTGCCAGCAGCAACCAGCGCTCTAACTATGGCTACACCTTC.

In this sample, this clonotype turned up many times. The chain employs TRBV5-1 and TRBJ1-1; no clear D. CDR3 size: 15 residues. Between the trimmed V and J ends, which lost 0 bases and 4 bases, there was a span of 13 bases. Germline lookup yields CDR1 SGHRS and CDR2 YFSETQ. The CDR3 DNA is TGCGCCAGCAGCTTGGCATCCGGGATTCGCACTGAAGCTTTCTTT. The encoded protein is CASSLASGIRTEAFF.

This clonotype was seen many times. The J gene is TRBJ1-1, the V gene TRBV12-3 or TRBV12-4; TRBD1 matches at 8 bases. The CDR3 runs 17 residues. V dropped 3 bases and J dropped 1; count of bases not matched to a gene: 10. This chain's CDR3 is CASSFGQGARRNTEAFF. DNA for the CDR3: TGTGCCAGCAGTTTCGGGCAGGGGGCCCGGCGGAACACTGAAGCTTTCTTT.

The sample holds one count of this clonotype. J is TRBJ2-1 and V is TRBV19; 8 positions match TRBD1. The V and J ends lost 4 bases and 9 bases, in that order; junction bases with no gene match: 8. This CDR3 comprises 14 residues. Germline V gene lookup returns CDR1 LNHDA and CDR2 SQIVND (reference sequence). The CDR3 DNA reads TGTGCCAGTAGTACGGACAGGGCTATAGGTGAGCAGTTCTTC. Protein sequence: CASSTDRAIGEQFF.

This clonotype has a handful of counts. This chain links TRBV2 with TRBJ1-2; D remains ambiguous. The germline V gene encodes CDR1 SNHLY and CDR2 FYNNEI. V was clipped by 5 bases and J by 5 bases, with 9 bases between them. The CDR3 loop spans 12 amino acids. The CDR3 nucleotides are TGTGCCAGCAGTACAGACTTATATGGCTACACCTTC. It is translated as CASSTDLYGYTF. Full variable domain (missing parts from reference TRBV2 and TRBJ1-2): EPEVTQTPSHQVTQMGQEVILRCVPISNHLYFYWYRQILGQKVEFLVSFYNNEISEKSEIFDDQFSVERPDGSNFTLKIRSTKLEDSAMYFCASSTDLYGYTFGSGTRLTVV.

This clonotype was picked up many times. V is TRBV7-2 and J is TRBJ2-3; TRBD2 matches 10 bases. Trimming cost V 5 bases and J 0 bases; bases outside gene matches: 5. CDR3 size: 16 residues. Germline lookup yields CDR1 SGHTA and CDR2 FQGNSA. CDR3 residues: CASSPAGGISTDTQYF. The CDR3 bases are TGTGCCAGCAGCCCAGCGGGGGGGATTAGCACAGATACGCAGTATTTT.

The V and J genes are TRBV15 and TRBJ2-2, with D perhaps matching TRBD1 (6 bases). The germline V gene encodes CDR1 LNHNV and CDR2 YYDKDF (reference sequence). Trimming cost V 0 bases and J 3 bases, with 11 bases left between them. The CDR3 is 16 residues long. CDR3 nucleotide sequence: TGTGCCACCAGCAGAGATGACAGGTTGTACACCGGGGAGCTGTTTTTT. This gives the protein CATSRDDRLYTGELFF.

This clonotype has ten or more counts. This chain uses TRBV7-8 with TRBJ2-1; 10 bases line up with TRBD2. Looked up from germline, CDR1 is SGHVS and CDR2 is FQNEAQ. Trimming at V came to 5 bases and at J to 10 bases, leaving 8 bases not matched to a gene. CDR3 length: 14 amino acids. CDR3 residues: CASSASGGAGEQFF. The CDR3 bases are TGTGCCAGCAGCGCGAGCGGGGGGGCCGGGGAGCAGTTCTTC.

The chain employs TRBV6-5 and TRBJ2-6, with D unclear. CDR1 and CDR2 from the germline V gene are MNHEY and SVGAGI. V dropped 2 bases and J dropped 2 bases, with 7 bases sitting between them. There are 15 residues in the CDR3. The CDR3 DNA sequence: TGTGCCAGCAGTTACGGGATCCCTGGGGCCAACGTCCTGACTTTC. It yields the protein CASSYGIPGANVLTF.

This clonotype showed up just a few times. The genes are TRBV12-3 or TRBV12-4 and TRBJ2-7, with 7 nucleotides matching TRBD1. The V and J ends lost 2 bases and 2 bases, in that order; junction bases with no gene match: 3. CDR3 length: 14 amino acids. The chain's CDR3 is CASSLSTGTYEQYF. Written as DNA, the CDR3 is TGTGCCAGCAGTTTATCGACAGGGACCTACGAGCAGTACTTC.

This clonotype was detected ten times or more. The chain recombines TRBV7-9 with TRBJ2-7; 9 nucleotides align to TRBD1. This CDR3 has 14 amino acids. Losses at the gene ends were 5 bases for V and 4 bases for J; bases not matched to a gene: 6. Germline V CDR1 and CDR2: SEHNR, FQNEAQ (reference sequence). The CDR3 sequence is CASSGMTGGYEQYF. In DNA form, the CDR3 reads TGTGCCAGCAGCGGGATGACAGGGGGGTACGAGCAGTACTTC. Supplemented by reference TRBV7-9 and TRBJ2-7, the full variable domain reads DTGVSQNPRHKITKRGQNVTFRCDPISEHNRLYWYRQTLGQGPEFLTYFQNEAQLEKSRLLSDRFSAERPKGSFSTLEIQRTEQGDSAMYLCASSGMTGGYEQYFGPGTRLTVT.

The sample holds many counts of this clonotype. The genes are TRBV7-9 and TRBJ2-7; 7 nucleotides line up with TRBD1. Germline V gene data show CDR1 as SEHNR and CDR2 as FQNEAQ (reference sequence). The CDR3 sequence is 14 residues long. The V gene end was trimmed by 5 bases and the J gene end by 4 bases; junction bases not matched to a gene: 8. In DNA form, the CDR3 reads TGTGCCAGCAGCCGTACTCCGGGACAGTACGAGCAGTACTTC. It translates to CASSRTPGQYEQYF.